Included here is one T cell receptor (beta chain) sequence, with context. The antigen this receptor binds is unknown. Per-base qualities were not stored, and no clone one base away is much larger. The source of the sample is a study of shared clonotypes between healthy human individuals (dated by TCRdb to 2020 to 2021). Regarding the research as a whole: The cohort included a few men and two women between 18 and 49 years of age. Different laboratories and diverse techniques were used to prepare libraries and sequence TCR repertoires, to increase sequencing depth and limit assay-specific biases. To estimate repertoire size and how much clonotypes are shared between individuals, the study performed deep sequencing of blood TCR repertoires from a handful of healthy adults. Per donor, leukapheresis produced somewhere between about 0.85 and 8.9 billion PBMCs.

The donors were healthy, HIV-negative adults who had no recently reported acute infections or vaccinations. All donors were Caucasian adults living in Nashville, Tennessee, USA. For unsorted samples, 70 million to 95 million PBMCs were counted, and genomic DNA was extracted using the QIAamp DNA Blood Mini kit. After blood collection by leukapheresis, PBMCs were isolated using Ficoll-Histopaque density gradient centrifugation and then cryopreserved in the vapor phase of liquid nitrogen. General study outcomes and caveats: The small number of donors limited the genetic and exposure-history diversity represented. Pairwise subsampling led to the expectation that sequencing depth would affect the degree of clonotype sharing among donors. Sampling was restricted to blood, and TCR repertoires in tissue are likely to differ from TCR repertoires in blood.

Using the deep immunoSEQ assay, TCR CDR3 regions were amplified from genomic DNA by multiplex PCR. For each cell subset, the extracted genomic DNA was distributed evenly across all wells of several immunoSEQ 96-well plates, and each plate served as one replicate. For unsorted PBMC, each replicate PCR was loaded with approximately 320 ng genomic DNA, equivalent to roughly 33,000 T cell genomes. Ten immunoSEQ deep assay plates were used to sequence the unsorted PBMC genomic DNA. Purified libraries were quantified with a Qubit 3.0 fluorometer, sized on a Bioanalyzer 2100, and re-quantified with the KAPA Library Quantification kit. Every immunoSEQ 96-well plate was sequenced on a separate single-read 150-cycle Illumina NextSeq 550 flow cell. From the authors' description of their analysis: The immunoSEQ output contained only junctional sequences without quality scores, so filtering could not match that applied to full-length reads. To assign V/J genes and CDR3, sequences were annotated using PyIR, a Python wrapper for IgBLAST v1.9, with IMGT germline references. Reads were removed for weak V/J assignments (E-value above 1e-6), missing CDR3, stop codons, out-of-frame junctions, or ambiguous translated residues. V3J clonotypes were defined as sequences sharing an identical inferred V gene, J gene, and CDR3 amino acid sequence. Percentage overlap between repertoires was computed as shared unique clonotypes divided by the size of the smaller repertoire. Three approaches were used to assess repertoire richness: RTK rarefaction, the Chao1 estimator, and Recon v2.1 estimates of unobserved clonotypes. TCRdb carries this immuneACCESS record with in-frame sequences only. Its versions omit some clonotypes, under half of them owing to an unresolved V gene in the studies checked, with the rest unexplained. That table is the source of V, J and clone size, and D and trimming were worked out from the DNA. The sample table shows fewer than 600,000 clones, and 70% to 80% are seen once. Jointly, the top ten make up around 12% of the sample.

The material sequenced was PBMCs. The sequence was obtained from a woman between 40 and 50 years old in good health. Some clones in this sample may be carry-over from other donors' samples.

CDR3 region: CASSLGSGRGEQYF. The bases read TGTGCCAGCAGTTTGGGTAGCGGGAGGGGCGAGCAGTACTTC. The rearranged chain carries TRBV28 and TRBJ2-7; TRBD2 lines up with 11 middle nucleotides. From its cysteine to its phenylalanine, the CDR3 spans 14 amino acids. Solely the CDR3 DNA is kept, with 42 bases framed from the first base. After removal of 3 bases from V and 6 bases from J, the junction retains 4 bases not matched to a gene. The germline V gene provides CDR1 MDHEN and CDR2 SYDVKM.